This T cell receptor (beta chain) was sequenced in a study of patients and donors after allogeneic stem cell transplantation. The ends were cut back, 2 bases at V and 0 bases at J, with 6 bases in the middle. The CDR3 has 14 amino acids. The germline V gene has CDR1 MNHEY and CDR2 SMNVEV (reference sequence). TCRdb analysed the RT-PCR reads with MiXCR anew, one entry per CDR3 protein. The sample holds roughly 200,000 distinct CDR3 sequences; over 30% are singletons and the top ten take 11%. There are a few counts of this clonotype. This rearrangement joins TRBV27 to TRBJ2-3; D ambiguous. The sample consisted of blood, either unsorted or a sorted T cell fraction (not recorded which). The clonotype comes from a human donor who was either an allogeneic HSCT recipient or a stem cell or donor lymphocyte infusion donor (not recorded which). It is not recorded whose cells these are; they may come from a transplant donor. CDR3 sequence: CASSLTVSTDTQYF. The CDR3 DNA reads TGTGCCAGCAGTTTAACGGTTAGCACAGATACGCAGTATTTT.